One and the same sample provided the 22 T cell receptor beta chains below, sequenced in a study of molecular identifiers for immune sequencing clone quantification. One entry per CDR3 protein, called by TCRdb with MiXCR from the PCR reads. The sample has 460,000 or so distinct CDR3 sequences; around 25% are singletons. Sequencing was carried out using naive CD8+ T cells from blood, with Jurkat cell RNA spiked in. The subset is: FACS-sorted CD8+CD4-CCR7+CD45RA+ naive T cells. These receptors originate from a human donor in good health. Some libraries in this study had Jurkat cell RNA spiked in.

CDR3 sequence reads: CASSPSSPEQFF. The CDR3 DNA sequence: TGTGCCAGCAGCCCATCTTCGCCTGAGCAGTTCTTC. The V gene is TRBV7-9, the J gene TRBJ2-1; D ambiguous. CDR3 length: 12 residues. V was cut by 5 bases and J by 9 bases, with 11 bases left in between. Germline CDR1 is SEHNR and CDR2 is FQNEAQ (reference sequence).

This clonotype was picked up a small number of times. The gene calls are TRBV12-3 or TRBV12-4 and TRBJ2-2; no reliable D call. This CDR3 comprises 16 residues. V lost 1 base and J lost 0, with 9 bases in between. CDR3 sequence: CASSLGPRSNTGELFF. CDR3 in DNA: TGTGCCAGCAGTTTAGGGCCAAGGTCGAACACCGGGGAGCTGTTTTTT.

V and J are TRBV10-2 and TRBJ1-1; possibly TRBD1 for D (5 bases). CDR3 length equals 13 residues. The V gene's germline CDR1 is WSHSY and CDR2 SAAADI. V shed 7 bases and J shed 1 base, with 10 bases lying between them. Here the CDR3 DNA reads TGCGCCAGCACCGGGACGGCGAACACTGAAGCTTTCTTT. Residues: CASTGTANTEAFF.

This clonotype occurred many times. This chain's CDR3 is CSVEWGLAAETQYF. DNA for the CDR3: TGCAGCGTTGAATGGGGACTAGCGGCGGAGACCCAGTACTTC. The chain recombines TRBV29-1 with TRBJ2-5, with 11 bases aligning to TRBD2. The V segment lost 2 bases and the J segment 5 bases; nucleotides outside the gene matches: 4. CDR1 SQVTM and CDR2 ANQGSEA come from the germline V gene. The CDR3 totals 14 residues.

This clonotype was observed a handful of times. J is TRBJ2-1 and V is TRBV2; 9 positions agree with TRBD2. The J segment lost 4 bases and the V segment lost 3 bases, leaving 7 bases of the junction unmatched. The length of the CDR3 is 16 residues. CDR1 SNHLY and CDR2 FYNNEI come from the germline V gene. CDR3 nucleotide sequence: TGTGCCAGCAGTGATATGTTAGCGGGAGCGTACAATGAGCAGTTCTTC. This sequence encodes CASSDMLAGAYNEQFF. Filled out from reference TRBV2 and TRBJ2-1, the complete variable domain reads EPEVTQTPSHQVTQMGQEVILRCVPISNHLYFYWYRQILGQKVEFLVSFYNNEISEKSEIFDDQFSVERPDGSNFTLKIRSTKLEDSAMYFCASSDMLAGAYNEQFFGPGTRLTVL.

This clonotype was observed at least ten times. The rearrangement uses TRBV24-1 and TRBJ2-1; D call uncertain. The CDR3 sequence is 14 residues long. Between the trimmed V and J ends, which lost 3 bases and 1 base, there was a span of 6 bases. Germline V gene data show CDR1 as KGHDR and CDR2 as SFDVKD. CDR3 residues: CATSDKGSYNEQFF. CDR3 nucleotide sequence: TGTGCCACCAGTGATAAAGGTTCCTACAATGAGCAGTTCTTC.

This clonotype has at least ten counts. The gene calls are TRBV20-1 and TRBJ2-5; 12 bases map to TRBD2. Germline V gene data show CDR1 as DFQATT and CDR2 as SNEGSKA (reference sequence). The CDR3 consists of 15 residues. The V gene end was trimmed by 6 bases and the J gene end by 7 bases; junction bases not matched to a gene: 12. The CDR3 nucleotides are TGCAGTGCCAATTCCGGGACTAGCGGGCCGGGGACCCAGTACTTC. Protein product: CSANSGTSGPGTQYF.

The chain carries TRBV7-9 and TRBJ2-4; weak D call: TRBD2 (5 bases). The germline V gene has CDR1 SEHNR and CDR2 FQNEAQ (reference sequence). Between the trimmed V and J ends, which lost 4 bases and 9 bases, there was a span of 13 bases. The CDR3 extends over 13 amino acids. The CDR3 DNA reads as TGTGCCAGCAGCTCAGTAGGAGGTCCCATTCAGTACTTC. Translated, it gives CASSSVGGPIQYF.

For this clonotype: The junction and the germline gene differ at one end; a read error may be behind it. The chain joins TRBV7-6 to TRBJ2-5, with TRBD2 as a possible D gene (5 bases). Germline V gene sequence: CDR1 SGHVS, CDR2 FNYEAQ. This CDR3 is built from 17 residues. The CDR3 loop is CASRLAIPAGFQAPQYF. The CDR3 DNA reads TGTGCCAGCCGCTTAGCGATCCCCGCGGGTTTCCAAGCGCCCCAGTACTTC. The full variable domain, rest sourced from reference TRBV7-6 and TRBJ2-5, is GAGVSQSPRYKVTKRGQDVALRCDPISGHVSLYWYRQALGQGPEFLTYFNYEAQQDKSGLPNDRFSAERPEGSISTLTIQRTEQRDSAMYRCASRLAIPAGFQAPQYFGPGTRLLVL.

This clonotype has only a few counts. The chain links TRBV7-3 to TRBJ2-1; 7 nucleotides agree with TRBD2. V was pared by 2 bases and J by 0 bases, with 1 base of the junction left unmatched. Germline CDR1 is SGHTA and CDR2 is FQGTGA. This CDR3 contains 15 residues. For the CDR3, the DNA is TGTGCCAGCAGCTTACTAGCGGCCTCCTACAATGAGCAGTTCTTC. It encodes CASSLLAASYNEQFF.

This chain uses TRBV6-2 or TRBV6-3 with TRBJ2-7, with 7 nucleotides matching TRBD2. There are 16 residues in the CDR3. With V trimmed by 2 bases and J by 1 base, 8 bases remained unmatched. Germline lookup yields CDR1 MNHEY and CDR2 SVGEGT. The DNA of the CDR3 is TGTGCCAGCAGTTACGGCCTGCTAGCGGAATCCTACGAGCAGTACTTC. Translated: CASSYGLLAESYEQYF.

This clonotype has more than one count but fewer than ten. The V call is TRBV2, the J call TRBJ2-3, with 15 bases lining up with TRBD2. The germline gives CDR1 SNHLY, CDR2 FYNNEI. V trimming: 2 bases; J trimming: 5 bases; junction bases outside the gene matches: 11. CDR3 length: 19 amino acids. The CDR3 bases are TGTGCCAGCAGTGAATTGGGACTAGCGGGAGGTTCGGGCATAGATACGCAGTATTTT. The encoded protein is CASSELGLAGGSGIDTQYF.

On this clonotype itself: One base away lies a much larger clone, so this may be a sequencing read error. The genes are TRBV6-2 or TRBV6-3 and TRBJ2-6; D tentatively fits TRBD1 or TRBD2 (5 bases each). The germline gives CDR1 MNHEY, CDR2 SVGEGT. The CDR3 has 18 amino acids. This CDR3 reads CASTNPPGTFSGANVPTF. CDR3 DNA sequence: TGTGCCAGCACAAACCCCCCGGGGACCTTCTCTGGGGCCAACGTCCCGACTTTC.

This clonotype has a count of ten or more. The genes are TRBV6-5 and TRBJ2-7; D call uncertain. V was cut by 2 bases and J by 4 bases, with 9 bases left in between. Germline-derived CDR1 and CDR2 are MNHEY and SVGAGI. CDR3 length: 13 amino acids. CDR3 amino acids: CASSYGLGYEQYF. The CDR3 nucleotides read TGTGCCAGCAGTTACGGTTTGGGGTACGAGCAGTACTTC.

CDR3 amino acids: CASSLDGLGQGYTDTQYF. The CDR3 bases are TGTGCCAGCAGCTTAGATGGCCTCGGACAGGGCTACACAGATACGCAGTATTTT. V is TRBV11-2 and J is TRBJ2-3, with 8 bases aligning to TRBD1. The germline gives CDR1 SGHAT, CDR2 FQNNGV. The CDR3 contains 18 residues. With V trimmed by 0 bases and J by 2 bases, 10 bases remained unmatched. The variable domain in full, with the rest retrieved from reference TRBV11-2 and TRBJ2-3, is EAGVAQSPRYKIIEKRQSVAFWCNPISGHATLYWYQQILGQGPKLLIQFQNNGVVDDSQLPKDRFSAERLKGVDSTLKIQPAKLEDSAVYLCASSLDGLGQGYTDTQYFGPGTRLTVL.

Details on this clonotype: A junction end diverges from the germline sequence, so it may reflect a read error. CDR3 sequence: CASSTNRADYNSLLHF. The CDR3 DNA is TGTGCCAGCAGCACCAACCGGGCCGACTATAATTCACTCCTCCACTTT. The chain combines TRBV9 with TRBJ1-6; no definite D call. The CDR3 sequence is 16 residues long. The germline gives CDR1 SGDLS, CDR2 YYNGEE.

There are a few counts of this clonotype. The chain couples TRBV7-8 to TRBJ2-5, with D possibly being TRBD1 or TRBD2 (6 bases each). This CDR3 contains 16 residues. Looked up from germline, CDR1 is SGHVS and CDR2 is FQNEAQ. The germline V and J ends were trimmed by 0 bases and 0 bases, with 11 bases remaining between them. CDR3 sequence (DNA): TGTGCCAGCAGCTTAGCCCGAGGGGGGTACCAAGAGACCCAGTACTTC. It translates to CASSLARGGYQETQYF. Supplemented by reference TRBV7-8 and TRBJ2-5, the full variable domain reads GAGVSQSPRYKVAKRGQDVALRCDPISGHVSLFWYQQALGQGPEFLTYFQNEAQLDKSGLPSDRFFAERPEGSVSTLKIQRTQQEDSAVYLCASSLARGGYQETQYFGPGTRLLVL.

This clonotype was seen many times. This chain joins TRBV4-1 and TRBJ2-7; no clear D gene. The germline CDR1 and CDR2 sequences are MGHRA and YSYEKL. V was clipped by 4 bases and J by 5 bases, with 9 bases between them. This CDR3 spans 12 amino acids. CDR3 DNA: TGCGCCAGCAGCCCAAGGGTCAACGAGCAGTACTTC. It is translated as CASSPRVNEQYF.

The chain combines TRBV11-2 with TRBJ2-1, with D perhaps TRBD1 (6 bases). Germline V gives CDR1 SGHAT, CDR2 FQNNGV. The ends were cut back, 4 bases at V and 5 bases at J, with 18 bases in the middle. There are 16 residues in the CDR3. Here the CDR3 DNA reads TGTGCCAGCAGCTCCCCAGGGGCGTCATTAAACAATGAGCAGTTCTTC. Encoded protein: CASSSPGASLNNEQFF.

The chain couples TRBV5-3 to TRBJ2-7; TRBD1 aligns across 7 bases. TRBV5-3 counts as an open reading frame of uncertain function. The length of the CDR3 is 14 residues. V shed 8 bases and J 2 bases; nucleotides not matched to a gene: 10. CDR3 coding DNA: TGTGCCAGCAGCATCAGGGACAGCCCCTACGAGCAGTACTTC. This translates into CASSIRDSPYEQYF.

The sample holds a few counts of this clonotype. CDR3 DNA sequence: TGTGCCATCAGTGAGTCAGAATTTCGCGGGGCAGAAGCTTTCTTT. This translates into CAISESEFRGAEAFF. The chain is built from TRBV10-3 and TRBJ1-1, with TRBD1 as a possible D gene (5 bases). The germline V gene has CDR1 ENHRY and CDR2 SYGVKD. With 0 bases removed from V and 8 bases from J, the gap between germline ends came to 16 bases. The CDR3 is 15 amino acids.

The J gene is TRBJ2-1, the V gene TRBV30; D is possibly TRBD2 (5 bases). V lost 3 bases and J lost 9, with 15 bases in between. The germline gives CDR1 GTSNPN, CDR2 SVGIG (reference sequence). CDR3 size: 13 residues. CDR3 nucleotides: TGTGCCTGGAGCCTTGGAGGAGGAGTTGAGCAGTTCTTC. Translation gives CAWSLGGGVEQFF. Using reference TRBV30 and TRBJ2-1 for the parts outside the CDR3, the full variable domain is SQTIHQWPATLVQPVGSPLSLECTVEGTSNPNLYWYRQAAGRGLQLLFYSVGIGQISSEVPQNLSASRPQDRQFILSSKKLLLSDSGFYLCAWSLGGGVEQFFGPGTRLTVL.